The next 11 T cell receptor beta chains were all read from a single sample in a study of T cell clusters in autoimmune cytopenias. Roughly 40,000 genome equivalents of blood DNA were amplified for TRB. TRB rearrangements were amplified by touch-down multiplex PCR with mixed TRB-A/B primers. Following a re-call of the multiplex PCR reads, TCRdb has one entry per CDR3 protein and lacks DNA. The sample has about 1,500 distinct CDR3 sequences; the top ten hold approximately 51%. The sample also formed part of further work on T cell repertoires in aging, cancer and after chemotherapy.

Material: peripheral blood. The receptors derive from a human donor with chronic lymphocytic leukemia.

By frequency, this clonotype registers large. The chain is built from TRBV20-1 and TRBJ2-2; the TRBD2 assignment by TCRdb is unverifiable without DNA. The CDR3 is 17 amino acids. Per the germline V gene, CDR1 is DFQATT and CDR2 is SNEGSKA (reference sequence). CDR3 region: CSGSGTSGRAVPGELFF.

This clonotype is classed as medium-sized (0.01 to 0.1%) by frequency. The rearrangement uses TRBV27 and TRBJ1-3; lacking DNA, the TRBD1 call made by TCRdb goes unchecked. The germline V gene has CDR1 MNHEY and CDR2 SMNVEV (reference sequence). This CDR3 has 13 residues. This CDR3 is CASSSQGGNTIYF.

Judged by frequency, this clonotype is medium-sized (0.01 to 0.1%). The genes are TRBV7-2 and TRBJ1-2; TCRdb gives TRBD1 as the D gene, but with no DNA this cannot be confirmed. Germline-derived CDR1 and CDR2 are SGHTA and FQGNSA. The CDR3 sequence is 15 residues long. The CDR3 protein is CASSFLGQGSYGYTF.

This clonotype is medium-sized by frequency. The J gene is TRBJ2-3, the V gene TRBV15; lacking DNA, the TRBD1 call made by TCRdb goes unchecked. CDR3 length: 14 residues. In germline, CDR1 is LNHNV, CDR2 YYDKDF (reference sequence). The CDR3 protein is CATSRDGGSDTQYF.

This clonotype counts as medium-sized by frequency. The chain carries TRBV30 and TRBJ2-7; the D gene TCRdb calls, TRBD1, cannot be checked with no DNA. This CDR3 comprises 13 residues. CDR1 and CDR2 (germline): GTSNPN, SVGIG (reference sequence). The CDR3 loop reads CAWEAGIKYEQYF.

According to its frequency, this clonotype is medium-sized. This rearrangement joins TRBV5-1 to TRBJ2-1; TCRdb designates TRBD2, a call that cannot be tested without DNA. The CDR3 has 15 amino acids. CDR1 SGHRS and CDR2 YFSETQ come from the germline V gene. Here the CDR3 reads CASRTLGLSYNEQFF.

This chain links TRBV28 with TRBJ1-1; the D call of TRBD1 rests on TCRdb alone, since no DNA is present to check it. The germline CDR1 and CDR2 sequences are MDHEN and SYDVKM. The CDR3 totals 12 residues. The chain's CDR3 is CASSQDRFRAFF.

Its frequency marks this clonotype as medium-sized. V gene TRBV5-5 combines with J gene TRBJ2-7; as DNA is missing, the TRBD1 call by TCRdb cannot be tested. Germline V gene data show CDR1 as SGHKS and CDR2 as YYEKEE (reference sequence). This CDR3 region has 15 residues. The CDR3 protein is CASSRTGTSSYEQYF.

The CDR3 here is CASGPGGTSDQPQHF. The gene calls are TRBV6-5 and TRBJ1-5; TCRdb's D gene call, TRBD1, goes unchecked for lack of DNA. This CDR3 is 15 amino acids long. CDR1 and CDR2 (germline): MNHEY, SVGAGI.

The chain uses TRBV5-1 and TRBJ1-2. The length of the CDR3 is 14 residues. Germline loops: CDR1 SGHRS, CDR2 YFSETQ. The chain's CDR3 is CASSLDAGSGGYTF. Drawing the rest from reference TRBV5-1 and TRBJ1-2, the complete variable domain is KAGVTQTPRYLIKTRGQQVTLSCSPISGHRSVSWYQQTPGQGLQFLFEYFSETQRNKGNFPGRFSGRQFSNSRSEMNVSTLELGDSALYLCASSLDAGSGGYTFGSGTRLTVV.

This clonotype shows up as medium-sized by frequency. The rearrangement joins TRBV19 to TRBJ2-7; there is no DNA to check the TCRdb D call of TRBD2. CDR3 length equals 14 residues. Germline V CDR1 and CDR2: LNHDA, SQIVND (reference sequence). The CDR3 loop reads CASRTSGSSYEQYF.